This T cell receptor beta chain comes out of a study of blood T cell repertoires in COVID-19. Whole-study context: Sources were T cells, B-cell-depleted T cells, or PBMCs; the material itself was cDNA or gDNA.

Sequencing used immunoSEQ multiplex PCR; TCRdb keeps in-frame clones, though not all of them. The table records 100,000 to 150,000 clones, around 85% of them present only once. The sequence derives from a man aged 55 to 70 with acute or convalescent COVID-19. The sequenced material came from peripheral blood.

The CDR3 DNA reads TGTGCCAGCAGCGATTCAGGTTCAACTAATGAAAAACTGTTTTTT. This encodes CASSDSGSTNEKLFF. The rearrangement joins TRBV28 to TRBJ1-4, with D unresolved. Germline CDR1 is MDHEN and CDR2 is SYDVKM. This CDR3 region has 15 residues. The ends were cut back, 6 bases at V and 0 bases at J, with 11 bases in the middle.